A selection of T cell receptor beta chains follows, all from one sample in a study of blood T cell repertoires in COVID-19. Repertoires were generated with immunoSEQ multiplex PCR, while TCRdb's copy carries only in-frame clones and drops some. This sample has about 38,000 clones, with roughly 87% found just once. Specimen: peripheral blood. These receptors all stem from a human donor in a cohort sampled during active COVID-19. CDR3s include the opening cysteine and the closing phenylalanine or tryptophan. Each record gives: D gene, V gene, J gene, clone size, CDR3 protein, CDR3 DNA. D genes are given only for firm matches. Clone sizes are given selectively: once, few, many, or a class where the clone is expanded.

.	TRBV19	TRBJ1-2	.	CASTSKGRNYGYTF	TGTGCCAGTACGTCAAAGGGGAGGAACTATGGCTACACCTTC
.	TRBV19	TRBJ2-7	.	CASMSGQGGSSEQYF	TGTGCCAGTATGAGTGGGCAGGGTGGAAGCTCCGAGCAGTACTTC
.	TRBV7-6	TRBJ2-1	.	CASSPMRTPEQFF	TGTGCCAGCAGCCCCATGCGGACTCCCGAGCAGTTCTTC
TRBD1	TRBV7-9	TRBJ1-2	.	CASSLSGQEYGYTF	TGTGCCAGCAGCCTATCGGGACAGGAATATGGCTACACCTTC
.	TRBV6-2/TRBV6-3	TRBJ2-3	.	CASSSTLTDTQYF	TGTGCCAGCAGTTCTACTTTAACAGATACGCAGTATTTT
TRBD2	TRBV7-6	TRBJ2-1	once	CASSRLAEPYNEQFF	TGTGCCAGCAGCAGACTAGCGGAACCCTACAATGAGCAGTTCTTC
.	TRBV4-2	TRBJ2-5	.	CASSQGTFQETQYF	TGTGCCAGCAGCCAGGGGACTTTTCAAGAGACCCAGTACTTC
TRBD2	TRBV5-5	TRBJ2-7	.	CASSPRTSDEQYF	TGTGCCAGCAGCCCCCGGACTAGCGACGAGCAGTACTTC
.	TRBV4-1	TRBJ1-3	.	CASSRSEVNSGNTIYF	TGCGCCAGCAGCCGTTCGGAGGTGAACTCTGGAAACACCATATATTTT
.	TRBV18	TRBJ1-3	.	CASSPPLPGQETTIYF	TGTGCCAGCTCACCACCTTTGCCGGGACAAGAAACCACCATATATTTT
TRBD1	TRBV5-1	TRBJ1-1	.	CASSLKGAFGGSTEAFF	TGCGCCAGCAGCTTGAAGGGGGCTTTCGGGGGTAGCACTGAAGCTTTCTTT
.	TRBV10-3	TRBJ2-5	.	CAISESHPLGETQYF	TGTGCCATCAGTGAGTCCCACCCTCTAGGCGAGACCCAGTACTTC
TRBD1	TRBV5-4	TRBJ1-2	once	CASSSDTYRGSYGYTF	TGTGCCAGCAGCTCGGACACATACAGGGGTAGCTATGGCTACACCTTC
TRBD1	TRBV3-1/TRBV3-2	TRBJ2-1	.	CASSQVGRGRILPYRDYNEQFF	TGTGCCAGCAGCCAAGTTGGCAGGGGGCGCATTCTACCTTATAGGGACTACAATGAGCAGTTCTTC
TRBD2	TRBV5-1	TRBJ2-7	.	CASSLSASGRRYEQYF	TGCGCCAGCAGCTTGTCGGCTAGCGGGAGGCGGTACGAGCAGTACTTC
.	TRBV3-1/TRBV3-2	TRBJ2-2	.	CASSQGGETGELFF	TGTGCCAGCAGCCAAGGGGGGGAGACCGGGGAGCTGTTTTTT
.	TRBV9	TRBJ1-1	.	CASGGENTEAFF	TGTGCCAGCGGGGGGGAGAACACTGAAGCTTTCTTT
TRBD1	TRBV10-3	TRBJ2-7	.	CATRDRDYEQYF	TGTGCCACCCGGGACAGGGACTACGAGCAGTACTTC
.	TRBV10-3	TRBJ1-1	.	CAISQGGATMNTEAFF	TGTGCCATCAGTCAAGGGGGGGCGACTATGAACACTGAAGCTTTCTTT
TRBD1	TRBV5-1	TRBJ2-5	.	CASSPTGEPQETQYF	TGCGCCAGCAGCCCAACAGGGGAGCCCCAAGAGACCCAGTACTTC
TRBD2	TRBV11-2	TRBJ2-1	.	CASSSRISGRVWGNEQFF	TGTGCCAGCAGCTCCCGTATTAGCGGGAGGGTATGGGGTAATGAGCAGTTCTTC